Listed here are 26 T cell receptor beta chains from one sample, sequenced in a study of shared clonotypes between healthy human individuals. Here immunoSEQ multiplex PCR was the method, and the copy in TCRdb shows in-frame clones only, minus some. Of about 960,000 clones in the sample, 60% to 85% were seen once. Specimen: memory CD4+ T cells sorted from blood. Subset indicated: CD45RA-negative fraction. These receptors were obtained from a man younger than 35 in good health.

As for this clone: Other DNA sequences in this specimen translate into the identical CDR3. This chain joins TRBV6-1 and TRBJ1-2; 8 bases agree with TRBD1. The junction had 6 bases not matched to a gene; V was cut back by 6 bases and J by 3 bases. The germline CDR1 and CDR2 sequences are MNHNS and SASEGT. The CDR3 contains 14 residues. CDR3 sequence (DNA): TGTGCCAGCAGCGATATACAGGGGGACTATGGCTACACCTTC. It codes for CASSDIQGDYGYTF.

The chain recombines TRBV16 with TRBJ1-2; 11 positions agree with TRBD1. The CDR3 has 17 residues. Trimming cost V 4 bases and J 1 base; bases outside gene matches: 8. Germline V gives CDR1 KGHSY, CDR2 FQNENV. CDR3 coding DNA: TGTGCCAGCAGCCTAGGACCGGGACAGGGGGTTAACTATGGCTACACCTTC. Protein: CASSLGPGQGVNYGYTF.

This rearrangement joins TRBV7-6 to TRBJ2-1; D is uncertain. With 4 bases removed from V and 8 bases from J, the gap between germline ends came to 6 bases. Germline values: CDR1 SGHVS, CDR2 FNYEAQ. There are 11 residues in the CDR3. CDR3 DNA: TGTGCCAGCAGCTACTCCGATGAGCAGTTCTTC. It specifies CASSYSDEQFF.

This clone has only a few counts. The genes are TRBV7-2 and TRBJ1-6, with 7 nucleotides matching TRBD1. CDR3 length equals 15 residues. Trimming cost V 5 bases and J 4 bases; bases outside gene matches: 5. CDR1 is SGHTA and CDR2 is FQGNSA in the germline V gene. The CDR3 protein is CASSQQGMYNSPLHF. DNA of the CDR3: TGTGCCAGCAGCCAACAGGGGATGTATAATTCACCCCTCCACTTT.

V and J are TRBV5-6 and TRBJ2-3, with 11 bases aligning to TRBD2. This CDR3 is 14 amino acids long. The germline CDR1 and CDR2 sequences are SGHDT and YYEEEE. J lost 5 bases, V lost 4 bases, and 3 bases had no gene match. The CDR3 spells CASSPGLAGDTQYF. The DNA for the CDR3 is TGTGCCAGCAGCCCTGGACTAGCGGGAGATACGCAGTATTTT.

The CDR3 here is CASSHSRGQNIQYF. Written as DNA, the CDR3 is TGTGCCAGCAGCCATTCTCGTGGGCAAAACATTCAGTACTTC. The chain links TRBV7-8 to TRBJ2-4; D not certain. Between the trimmed V and J ends, which lost 5 bases and 5 bases, there was a span of 13 bases. This CDR3 contains 14 residues. Germline V gene data show CDR1 as SGHVS and CDR2 as FQNEAQ.

Turning to this clone: The sample carries other DNA sequences with the same CDR3. V usage is TRBV13 and J usage is TRBJ2-3, with unresolved D. Per the germline V gene, CDR1 is PRHDT and CDR2 is FYEKMQ (reference sequence). This CDR3 has 12 residues. V was cut by 0 bases and J by 4 bases, with 2 bases left in between. CDR3 coding DNA: TGTGCCAGCAGCTTAGGCGCAGATACGCAGTATTTT. Residues: CASSLGADTQYF.

Note on this clone: Other DNA sequences of this sample code for an identical CDR3. The chain uses TRBV7-9 and TRBJ2-5; D may be TRBD2 (5 bases). Trimming took off 2 bases at V and 5 bases at J, with 9 bases between the two ends. CDR3 length: 13 amino acids. Per the germline V gene, CDR1 is SEHNR and CDR2 is FQNEAQ (reference sequence). The CDR3 bases are TGTGCCAGCAGCTTAAAGGGCGGGGAGACCCAGTACTTC. This translates into CASSLKGGETQYF. The entire variable domain, with the rest obtained from reference TRBV7-9 and TRBJ2-5, is as follows: DTGVSQNPRHKITKRGQNVTFRCDPISEHNRLYWYRQTLGQGPEFLTYFQNEAQLEKSRLLSDRFSAERPKGSFSTLEIQRTEQGDSAMYLCASSLKGGETQYFGPGTRLLVL.

This clone was counted only a few times. This sequence joins TRBV5-8 and TRBJ1-1; D perhaps matches TRBD1 (6 bases). The CDR3 contains 14 residues. Germline V gene data show CDR1 as SGHTS and CDR2 as YDEGEE. V gave up 6 bases and J gave up 4 bases, with 16 bases separating them. This CDR3 is CASTWGRGGTEAFF. The DNA of the CDR3 is TGTGCCAGCACCTGGGGCAGGGGTGGCACTGAAGCTTTCTTT.

The chain is built from TRBV10-2 and TRBJ2-3; 9 bases agree with TRBD1. This CDR3 contains 15 residues. Trimming took 6 bases from V and 5 from J; bases not matched to a gene: 9. Per germline, CDR1 WSHSY and CDR2 SAAADI. The CDR3 nucleotides are TGCGCCAGCAGGTACAGGGGGCAAGGGAAAGATACGCAGTATTTT. It translates to CASRYRGQGKDTQYF.

The CDR3 DNA reads TGTGCCAGCAGCTTGGGGACAGGGGCAGCAGATACGCAGTATTTT. It yields the protein CASSLGTGAADTQYF. The chain links TRBV7-3 to TRBJ2-3, with 10 bases that match TRBD1. The CDR3 extends over 15 amino acids. V lost 3 bases and J lost 4; bases outside the gene matches: 4. In germline, CDR1 is SGHTA, CDR2 FQGTGA.

The V and J genes are TRBV18 and TRBJ1-6, with D possibly matching TRBD1 (6 bases). Germline V CDR1 and CDR2: KGHSH, LQKENI. The CDR3 is 16 amino acids. V lost 2 bases and J lost 10, with 18 bases in between. The CDR3, as DNA: TGTGCCAGCTCACCATCCGTCCGGTCCGGGGGCTCACCCCTCCACTTT. Its protein product is CASSPSVRSGGSPLHF.

The V call is TRBV10-1, the J call TRBJ1-4, with a possible D match to TRBD1 (6 bases). Trimming pared 3 bases from V and 7 bases from J, leaving 30 bases between. Germline lookup yields CDR1 WNHNN and CDR2 SYGVQD (reference sequence). This CDR3 spans 20 amino acids. The CDR3 nucleotides are TGCGCCAGCAGTGATTGGGGGGGGCAGATGACGCGGAAATGGTGTGAAAAACTGTTTTTT. Protein: CASSDWGGQMTRKWCEKLFF.

This chain uses TRBV5-5 with TRBJ1-1, with 7 bases matching TRBD1. This CDR3 is built from 15 residues. The germline V gene encodes CDR1 SGHKS and CDR2 YYEKEE (reference sequence). V shed 4 bases and J 2 bases; nucleotides not matched to a gene: 8. In DNA form, the CDR3 reads TGTGCCAGCAGCCTTAGGACAGGACCAAACACTGAAGCTTTCTTT. As protein: CASSLRTGPNTEAFF.

This chain links TRBV7-2 with TRBJ1-1, with D maybe TRBD1 (5 bases). Germline values: CDR1 SGHTA, CDR2 FQGNSA. The CDR3 is 14 amino acids. The V gene lost 5 bases and the J gene lost 5 bases, with 15 bases spanning the gap. CDR3: CASSPTVAVTEAFF. The CDR3 nucleotides read TGTGCCAGCAGCCCGACAGTAGCTGTGACTGAAGCTTTCTTT.

On this clone: The same CDR3 can be traced to other DNA sequences in this sample. The rearrangement links TRBV5-1 to TRBJ2-5, with TRBD2 identical over 8 bases. V trimming: 0 bases; J trimming: 2 bases; junction bases outside the gene matches: 3. Germline V gene lookup returns CDR1 SGHRS and CDR2 YFSETQ. The CDR3 extends over 15 amino acids. CDR3 sequence reads: CASSLVGTRQETQYF. DNA of the CDR3: TGCGCCAGCAGCTTGGTAGGGACTAGGCAAGAGACCCAGTACTTC. Together with reference TRBV5-1 and TRBJ2-5, the CDR3 gives the full variable domain: KAGVTQTPRYLIKTRGQQVTLSCSPISGHRSVSWYQQTPGQGLQFLFEYFSETQRNKGNFPGRFSGRQFSNSRSEMNVSTLELGDSALYLCASSLVGTRQETQYFGPGTRLLVL.

The V and J genes are TRBV5-1 and TRBJ1-5, with D possibly TRBD1 on 5 matching bases. This CDR3 comprises 14 residues. Germline values: CDR1 SGHRS, CDR2 YFSETQ. The V and J ends lost 0 bases and 5 bases respectively, with 9 bases between them. The CDR3 bases are TGCGCCAGCAGCTTGGCCGGGGGGGATCAGCCCCAGCATTTT. This translates into CASSLAGGDQPQHF.

J is TRBJ2-5 and V is TRBV30; D is unresolved. The CDR3 consists of 12 residues. Germline V gene data show CDR1 as GTSNPN and CDR2 as SVGIG (reference sequence). V was clipped by 5 bases and J by 5 bases, with 12 bases between them. The CDR3 DNA is TGTGCCTGGGGGGAAAGGGTGGAGACCCAGTACTTC. Protein product: CAWGERVETQYF.

The V call is TRBV14, the J call TRBJ2-7; no clear D. Trimming left V 0 bases short and J 7 bases short, with 25 bases between. From germline, CDR1 is SGHDN and CDR2 FVKESK. The CDR3 length is 18 residues. The DNA of the CDR3 is TGTGCCAGCAGCCAAGAAACAGAGATCACATTCAACGATTTGGAGCAGTACTTC. Amino acids: CASSQETEITFNDLEQYF.

Of note for this clone: One end of the junction fails to match germline, which may point to a read error. Other DNA sequences in this specimen translate into the identical CDR3. The chain recombines TRBV30 with TRBJ1-2, with 12 bases fitting TRBD1. CDR3 size: 14 residues. Germline lookup yields CDR1 GTSNPN and CDR2 SVGIG (reference sequence). The CDR3 spells CAWSMGQGADGYTF. DNA of the CDR3: TGTGCTTGGAGTATGGGACAGGGGGCCGACGGCTACACCTTC.

This clone has more than one count but fewer than ten. V usage is TRBV9 and J usage is TRBJ2-1, with D unclear. This CDR3 has 15 residues. CDR1 SGDLS and CDR2 YYNGEE come from the germline V gene. The V and J ends lost 4 bases and 5 bases respectively, with 16 bases between them. For the CDR3, the DNA is TGTGCCAGCAGCCCTTTTCCCGACCTCAACAATGAGCAGTTCTTC. Amino acid sequence: CASSPFPDLNNEQFF.

The chain joins TRBV30 to TRBJ1-1; D is possibly TRBD1 (6 bases). Trimming took 4 bases from V and 12 from J, leaving 15 bases between them. Germline loops: CDR1 GTSNPN, CDR2 SVGIG (reference sequence). CDR3 length equals 11 residues. CDR3 sequence: CAWTQGMFTFF. Written as DNA, the CDR3 is TGTGCCTGGACCCAGGGGATGTTTACTTTCTTT.

The chain uses TRBV18 and TRBJ1-5; TRBD1 is a possible D gene (6 bases). Germline V gene data show CDR1 as KGHSH and CDR2 as LQKENI. This CDR3 is built from 15 residues. V shed 3 bases and J shed 3 bases, with 12 bases lying between them. The CDR3 here is CASSPGGRLNQPQHF. CDR3 coding DNA: TGTGCCAGCTCACCGGGGGGCAGACTCAATCAGCCCCAGCATTTT.

The gene calls are TRBV9 and TRBJ2-7; 11 bases fit TRBD1. Trimming removed 3 bases from V and 6 bases from J; junction bases left unmatched: 5. The CDR3 totals 14 residues. CDR1 SGDLS and CDR2 YYNGEE come from the germline V gene. The CDR3 nucleotides read TGTGCCAGCAGCGCATCAGGGACAGGGGGCGAGCAGTACTTC. This gives the protein CASSASGTGGEQYF.

This chain connects TRBV5-1 to TRBJ2-6, with D unresolved. Germline V CDR1 and CDR2: SGHRS, YFSETQ. V was trimmed by 5 bases and J by 1 base, leaving 7 bases between them. CDR3 length equals 14 residues. CDR3 residues: CASSHGSGANVLTF. The CDR3 DNA is TGCGCCAGCAGTCACGGGTCTGGGGCCAACGTCCTGACTTTC. Full variable domain (missing parts from reference TRBV5-1 and TRBJ2-6): KAGVTQTPRYLIKTRGQQVTLSCSPISGHRSVSWYQQTPGQGLQFLFEYFSETQRNKGNFPGRFSGRQFSNSRSEMNVSTLELGDSALYLCASSHGSGANVLTFGAGSRLTVL.

The table lists this clone with a few counts. V usage is TRBV18 and J usage is TRBJ2-6; TRBD1 is a possible D gene (6 bases). The V end was cut by 6 bases, the J end by 0 bases, with 15 bases between. The CDR3 has 17 residues. Germline lookup yields CDR1 KGHSH and CDR2 LQKENI. The CDR3 spells CASSLDSFYSGANVLTF. The CDR3 DNA sequence: TGTGCCAGCTCGTTGGACAGCTTCTACTCTGGGGCCAACGTCCTGACTTTC.